This T cell receptor (beta chain) was obtained from a study of T cells in Graves' hyperthyroidism and ophthalmopathy. There were TCR beta CDR3 regions amplified from RNA transcripts. A set of HTBI primers served as the primers for a first-round RT-PCR of the TCR CDR3. TCRdb processed the multiplex PCR reads anew with MiXCR; each CDR3 protein has one entry. The repertoire has approximately 700,000 distinct CDR3 sequences, just under 45% of them found once; the top ten carry less than 8.5%. Turning to this clonotype: The target antigen is unknown.

General study points: Among clonotypes expanded in thyroid above 0.001, most were also found in blood. The model predicted ophthalmopathy a median approximately seven months before onset.

The CDR3 runs 13 residues. CDR1 is SGHVS and CDR2 is FQNEAQ in the germline V gene. Trimming removed 1 base from V and 6 bases from J, with 10 bases in between. Together with thyroid ultrasound, orbital computed tomography, serum thyroxine and TRAb, clinical symptoms were used for diagnoses. The gene calls are TRBV7-8 and TRBJ2-7; D ambiguous. Source material: peripheral blood or thyroid tissue (not recorded which). This sequence originates from an adult man with Graves' disease, either hyperthyroidism or ophthalmopathy (not recorded which). In nucleotides, the CDR3 is TGTGCCAGCAGCTTAGAAGTATCTAGCGAGCAGTACTTC. It specifies CASSLEVSSEQYF.